The following is a T cell receptor beta chain sequence with its context. The sample has other DNA sequences that encode this CDR3 too. The data were taken from a study of shared clonotypes between healthy human individuals. For each subset, genomic DNA was distributed in equal portions over several immunoSEQ plates. Per the original methods: Filtering differed because ImmunoSEQ produced junction-only sequences that carried no quality scores. The table came from immunoSEQ multiplex PCR; TCRdb's copy has only in-frame clones and leaves some out. V, J and clone size were drawn from that table, and D and trimming were deduced from the DNA. Among some 1,400,000 clones listed, roughly 96% were seen once. The receptor was derived from a man aged 30-40 years in good health. The sequenced sample consisted of naive CD4+ T cells sorted from blood. Subset denoted: CD45RA+ positively selected.

The CDR3 sequence is CASRDSNQPQHF. CDR3 in DNA: TGTGCCAGCAGGGACAGCAATCAGCCCCAGCATTTT. The genes are TRBV2 and TRBJ1-5; D is unclear. CDR1 and CDR2 from the germline V gene are SNHLY and FYNNEI. The ends were cut back, 6 bases at V and 1 base at J, with 4 bases in the middle. This CDR3 comprises 12 residues.